The 17 T cell receptor beta chains in this list originate from one sample, sequenced in a study of tumor T cells in aggressive B-cell lymphoma. The data were produced by immunoSEQ multiplex PCR, yet TCRdb's version contains in-frame clones alone and is incomplete. The data contain 3,000 or so clones, less than 85% of them seen just once; the ten biggest clones take up about a sixth. The sequenced sample was tumor tissue. The origin of the receptors is an adult with diffuse large B cell lymphoma.

The chain has TRBV4-3 and TRBJ2-7, with 9 bases identical to TRBD1. The CDR3 length is 14 residues. The J segment lost 1 base and the V segment lost 4 bases, leaving 2 bases of the junction unmatched. Germline V lookup: CDR1 LGHNA, CDR2 YSLEER. Here the CDR3 reads CASSPGQGSYEQYF. The CDR3 DNA follows: TGCGCCAGCAGCCCTGGACAGGGGTCCTACGAGCAGTACTTC.

The genes are TRBV4-1 and TRBJ2-1; 15 bases line up with TRBD2. The V gene's germline CDR1 is MGHRA and CDR2 YSYEKL. V gave up 3 bases and J gave up 0 bases; unmatched junction bases: 3. The CDR3 is 18 residues long. The CDR3 reads CASSQGLAGGPSYNEQFF. CDR3 nucleotides: TGCGCCAGCAGCCAGGGACTAGCGGGGGGCCCCTCCTACAATGAGCAGTTCTTC.

This chain uses TRBV7-6 with TRBJ1-1; 9 bases match TRBD1. This CDR3 region has 14 residues. Germline V gene sequence: CDR1 SGHVS, CDR2 FNYEAQ. The junction had 1 base not matched to a gene; V was cut back by 2 bases and J by 3 bases. CDR3 protein: CASSLRTGDTEAFF. CDR3 nucleotides: TGTGCCAGCAGCTTAAGGACAGGGGACACTGAAGCTTTCTTT.

The rearrangement joins TRBV14 to TRBJ1-2, with D tentatively TRBD1 (6 bases). The V and J ends lost 0 bases and 4 bases respectively, with 9 bases between them. The CDR3 runs to 14 residues. From germline, CDR1 is SGHDN and CDR2 FVKESK. The CDR3 DNA sequence: TGTGCCAGCAGCCAAGAAGCAGGGGCCTATGGCTACACCTTC. It encodes CASSQEAGAYGYTF.

A note on this clone: One junction end does not reproduce the germline sequence, and a read error may be involved. The same CDR3 arises from other DNA sequences in this sample as well. The genes are TRBV5-4 and TRBJ2-6; TRBD2 matches at 7 bases. This CDR3 is 18 amino acids long. CDR1 SGHNT and CDR2 YYREEE come from the germline V gene (reference sequence). The CDR3 nucleotides are TGTGCCAGCAGCCCGGGACTCAGAGGGGTGGGAGGGGCCAACGTTCTGACTTTC. Residues: CASSPGLRGVGGANVLTF. Drawing the rest from reference TRBV5-4 and TRBJ2-6, the complete variable domain is ETGVTQSPTHLIKTRGQQVTLRCSSQSGHNTVSWYQQALGQGPQFIFQYYREEENGRGNFPPRFSGLQFPNYSSELNVNALELDDSALYLCASSPGLRGVGGANVLTFGAGSRLTVL.

The chain recombines TRBV2 with TRBJ2-5, with TRBD2 identical over 7 bases. This CDR3 comprises 16 residues. Per germline, CDR1 SNHLY and CDR2 FYNNEI. Trimming cost V 9 bases and J 4 bases; bases outside gene matches: 17. The CDR3 spells CASADGLDESGETQYF. CDR3 DNA sequence: TGTGCCAGTGCTGATGGACTAGACGAGTCAGGAGAGACCCAGTACTTC.

The chain combines TRBV5-6 with TRBJ2-3; D might be TRBD1 (5 bases). V lost 5 bases and J lost 2, with 18 bases in between. This CDR3 is 16 amino acids long. Per germline, CDR1 SGHDT and CDR2 YYEEEE. DNA of the CDR3: TGTGCCAGCAGTCTTCTTTTAGGGGCCTACACAGATACGCAGTATTTT. This gives the protein CASSLLLGAYTDTQYF.

This chain connects TRBV28 to TRBJ2-1; 11 bases map to TRBD2. The V gene's germline CDR1 is MDHEN and CDR2 SYDVKM. The CDR3 totals 15 residues. J lost 2 bases, V lost 6 bases, and 3 bases had no gene match. CDR3 protein: CASRIAGGTYNEQFF. CDR3 bases: TGTGCCAGCAGAATAGCGGGGGGGACCTACAATGAGCAGTTCTTC. Full variable domain (outside the CDR3, taken from reference TRBV28 and TRBJ2-1): DVKVTQSSRYLVKRTGEKVFLECVQDMDHENMFWYRQDPGLGLRLIYFSYDVKMKEKGDIPEGYSVSREKKERFSLILESASTNQTSMYLCASRIAGGTYNEQFFGPGTRLTVL.

The chain couples TRBV28 to TRBJ1-2, with 7 bases fitting TRBD1. The CDR3 contains 14 residues. Trimming at V came to 5 bases and at J to 0 bases, leaving 3 bases not matched to a gene. Germline CDR1 reads MDHEN; CDR2 reads SYDVKM. CDR3 in amino acids: CASSPGGPNYGYTF. CDR3 nucleotides: TGTGCCAGCAGTCCAGGGGGTCCTAACTATGGCTACACCTTC.

This chain uses TRBV5-1 with TRBJ1-1, with D possibly being TRBD1 (5 bases). Trimming left V 4 bases short and J 2 bases short, with 12 bases between. Per germline, CDR1 SGHRS and CDR2 YFSETQ. This CDR3 has 14 residues. CDR3 region: CASSAQVPNTEAFF. The CDR3 DNA reads TGCGCCAGCAGCGCACAGGTACCTAACACTGAAGCTTTCTTT.

V is TRBV7-9 and J is TRBJ2-2, with D perhaps TRBD2 (5 bases). The germline V gene encodes CDR1 SEHNR and CDR2 FQNEAQ (reference sequence). CDR3 length: 15 residues. With 5 bases removed from V and 2 bases from J, the gap between germline ends came to 12 bases. Here the CDR3 DNA reads TGTGCCAGCAGCCCGCGGGCAACTAACACCGGGGAGCTGTTTTTT. Encoded protein: CASSPRATNTGELFF.

By share, this clone ranks as large. The rearrangement uses TRBV6-1 and TRBJ1-2; 10 bases agree with TRBD1. The V segment lost 4 bases and the J segment 5 bases; nucleotides outside the gene matches: 13. The CDR3 spans 17 residues. Germline-derived CDR1 and CDR2 are MNHNS and SASEGT. In nucleotides, the CDR3 is TGTGCCAGCAGTGGAAACCGGGACAGGGGTATTGGGTATGGCTACACCTTC. It yields the protein CASSGNRDRGIGYGYTF.

The CDR3 nucleotides read TGTGCCAGTAGTATAGGTAAACGGGACACTGAAGCTTTCTTT. This sequence encodes CASSIGKRDTEAFF. The chain carries TRBV19 and TRBJ1-1; no firm D call. V was cut by 1 base and J by 3 bases, with 9 bases left in between. This CDR3 region has 14 residues. CDR1 is LNHDA and CDR2 is SQIVND in the germline V gene (reference sequence).

Comment on this clone: One end of the junction varies from germline; a read error may be responsible. The rearrangement joins TRBV7-8 to TRBJ1-2, with 10 bases fitting TRBD1. CDR3 length equals 16 residues. In germline, CDR1 is SGHVS, CDR2 FQNEAQ. Here the CDR3 reads CASSLARTGGRDGYTF. CDR3 DNA: TGTGCCAGCAGCCTAGCCAGGACAGGGGGGCGGGATGGCTACACCTTC.

The chain recombines TRBV4-2 with TRBJ1-6, with unresolved D. With 3 bases removed from V and 0 bases from J, the gap between germline ends came to 6 bases. Germline V gene sequence: CDR1 LGHNA, CDR2 YNFKEQ. The CDR3 length is 15 residues. CDR3 sequence: CASSQLSSYNSPLHF. Written as DNA, the CDR3 is TGTGCCAGCAGCCAGTTGAGCTCCTATAATTCACCCCTCCACTTT.

On this clone itself: One end of the junction varies from germline; a read error may be responsible. The chain couples TRBV7-7 to TRBJ2-5; 9 bases are shared with TRBD2. The CDR3 extends over 15 amino acids. CDR1 is SSHAT and CDR2 is FNYEAQ in the germline V gene (reference sequence). The CDR3 bases are TGTGCTAGCAGCCCCAGCGGGGGGCCCGGAGAGACCCAGTACTTC. Amino acid sequence: CASSPSGGPGETQYF.

The chain couples TRBV2 to TRBJ2-3, with D perhaps matching TRBD1 (5 bases). Trimming removed 3 bases from V and 0 bases from J, with 10 bases in between. Germline V CDR1 and CDR2: SNHLY, FYNNEI. CDR3 length: 15 residues. CDR3 protein: CASSDWGGSTDTQYF. As DNA, the CDR3 is TGTGCCAGCAGTGATTGGGGCGGTAGCACAGATACGCAGTATTTT.